This T cell receptor (beta chain) was identified during a study of shared clonotypes between healthy human individuals. Study-wide points: Enrolling few donors narrowed the genetic and exposure-history diversity that was represented.

V was shortened by 4 bases and J by 4 bases, with 16 bases between the two germline ends. Germline V lookup: CDR1 LNHDA, CDR2 SQIVND (reference sequence). The CDR3 extends over 15 amino acids. As concerns this clone: What it recognizes is unknown.

Using immunoSEQ multiplex PCR, the repertoire was profiled, and TCRdb retains in-frame clones only, with some absent. The table includes about 2.3 million clones, 90% to 95% detected once. This rearrangement joins TRBV19 to TRBJ1-1, with a possible D match to TRBD1 (6 bases). The TCR was taken from a man aged 18 to 29 in good health. Some clones in this sample may be carry-over from other donors' samples. Material: naive CD4+ T cells from PBMCs. Subset noted: CD45RA+ positively selected. Here the CDR3 DNA reads TGTGCCAGTAGTACGTTTCAGGGGATGGGCACTGAAGCTTTCTTT. Protein sequence: CASSTFQGMGTEAFF.